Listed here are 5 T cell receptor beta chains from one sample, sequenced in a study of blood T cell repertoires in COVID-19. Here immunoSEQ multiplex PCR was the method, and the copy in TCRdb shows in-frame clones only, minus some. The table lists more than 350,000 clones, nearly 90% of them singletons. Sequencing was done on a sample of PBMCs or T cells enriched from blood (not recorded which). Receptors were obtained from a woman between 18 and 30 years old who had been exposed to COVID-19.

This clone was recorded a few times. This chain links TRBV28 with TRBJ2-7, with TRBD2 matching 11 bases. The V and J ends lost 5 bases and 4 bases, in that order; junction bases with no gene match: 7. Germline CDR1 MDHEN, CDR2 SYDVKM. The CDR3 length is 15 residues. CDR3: CASSESSGRSYEQYF. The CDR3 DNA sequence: TGTGCCAGCAGTGAATCTAGCGGGAGGTCGTACGAGCAGTACTTC.

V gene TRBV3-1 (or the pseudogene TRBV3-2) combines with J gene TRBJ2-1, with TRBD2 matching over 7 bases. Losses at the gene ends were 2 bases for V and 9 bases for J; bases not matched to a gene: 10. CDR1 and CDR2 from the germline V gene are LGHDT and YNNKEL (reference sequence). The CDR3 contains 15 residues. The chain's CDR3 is CASSQQTSASGEQFF. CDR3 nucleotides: TGTGCCAGCAGCCAACAAACTAGCGCGAGTGGTGAGCAGTTCTTC.

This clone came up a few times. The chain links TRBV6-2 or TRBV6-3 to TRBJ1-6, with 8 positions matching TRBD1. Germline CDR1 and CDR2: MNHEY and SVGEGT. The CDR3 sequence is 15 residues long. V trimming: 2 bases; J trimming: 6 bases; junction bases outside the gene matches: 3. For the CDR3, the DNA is TGTGCCAGCAGTTACCCCAGGGGGCCTAATTCACCCCTCCACTTT. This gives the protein CASSYPRGPNSPLHF.

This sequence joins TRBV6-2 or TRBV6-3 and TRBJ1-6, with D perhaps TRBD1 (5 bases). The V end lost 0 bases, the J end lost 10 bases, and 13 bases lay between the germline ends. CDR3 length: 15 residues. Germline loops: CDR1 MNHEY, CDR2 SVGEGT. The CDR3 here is CASSYSWQGESPLHF. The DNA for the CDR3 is TGTGCCAGCAGTTACTCTTGGCAGGGTGAATCACCCCTCCACTTT.

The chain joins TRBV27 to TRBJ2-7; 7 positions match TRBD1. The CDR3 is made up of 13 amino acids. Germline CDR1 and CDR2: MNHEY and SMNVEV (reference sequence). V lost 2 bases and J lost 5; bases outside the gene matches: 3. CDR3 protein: CASSLQGVNEQYF. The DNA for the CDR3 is TGTGCCAGCAGTTTACAGGGGGTTAACGAGCAGTACTTC.